Sequencing of this T cell receptor beta chain was carried out in a study of blood T cell repertoires in COVID-19. Turning to the study itself: PBMCs, B-cell-depleted T cells, or T cells were the source of the cDNA or gDNA that made up the material.

Assay: immunoSEQ multiplex PCR; the TCRdb copy retains only in-frame clones and omits some. The sample includes around 200,000 clones, around 90% of them seen just once. V lost 0 bases and J lost 0; bases outside the gene matches: 9. Per the germline V gene, CDR1 is GTSNPN and CDR2 is SVGIG (reference sequence). There are 17 residues in the CDR3. Participants were aged about 18 to 90 years, lived in 24 US areas, and enrolled virtually. Clinical history as reported by participants underpinned cohort assignment. This chain links TRBV30 with TRBJ1-2; 8 bases map to TRBD1. This clonotype originated in a man aged 18 to 35 with acute COVID-19. What was sequenced was PBMCs or T cells enriched from blood (not recorded which). The CDR3 protein is CAWSVGAGGHSNYGYTF. CDR3 nucleotide sequence: TGTGCCTGGAGTGTCGGGGCAGGGGGCCACTCTAACTATGGCTACACCTTC.